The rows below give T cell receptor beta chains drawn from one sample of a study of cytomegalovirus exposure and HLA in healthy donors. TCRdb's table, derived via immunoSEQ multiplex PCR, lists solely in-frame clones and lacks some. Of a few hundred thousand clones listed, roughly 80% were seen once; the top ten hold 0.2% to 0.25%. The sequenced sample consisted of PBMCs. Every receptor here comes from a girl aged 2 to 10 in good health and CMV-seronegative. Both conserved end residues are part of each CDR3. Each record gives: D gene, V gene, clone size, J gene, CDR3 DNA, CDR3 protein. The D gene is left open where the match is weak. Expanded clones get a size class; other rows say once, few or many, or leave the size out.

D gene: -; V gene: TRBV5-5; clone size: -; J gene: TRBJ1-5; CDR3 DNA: TGTGCCAGCAGCTTGGTGGGGGCAGGGACGGGTCAGCCCCAGCATTTT; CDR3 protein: CASSLVGAGTGQPQHF
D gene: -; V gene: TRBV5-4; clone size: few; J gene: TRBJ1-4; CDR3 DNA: TGTGCCAGCAGCCCCGACAGCCTTGCAACTAATGAAAAACTGTTTTTT; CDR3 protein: CASSPDSLATNEKLFF
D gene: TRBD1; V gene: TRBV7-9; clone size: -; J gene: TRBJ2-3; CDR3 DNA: TGTGCCAGCAGCTCCCGACAGGGGAGACTCACAGATACGCAGTATTTT; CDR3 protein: CASSSRQGRLTDTQYF
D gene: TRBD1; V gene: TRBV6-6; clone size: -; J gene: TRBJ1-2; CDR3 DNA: TGTGCCAGCAGTTACCTGGACAGGCCTTATGGCTACACCTTC; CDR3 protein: CASSYLDRPYGYTF
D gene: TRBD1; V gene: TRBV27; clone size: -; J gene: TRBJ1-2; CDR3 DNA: TGTGCCAGCAGTCCGGGACAGCTTTTTGGCTACACCTTC; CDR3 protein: CASSPGQLFGYTF
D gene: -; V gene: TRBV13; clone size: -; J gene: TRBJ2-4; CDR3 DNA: TGTGCCAGCAGCTTATGGGGGGACTCAAACATTCAGTACTTC; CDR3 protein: CASSLWGDSNIQYF
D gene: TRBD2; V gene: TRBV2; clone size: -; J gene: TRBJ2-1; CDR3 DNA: TGTGCCAGCAGGCAACTAGCGGGGGGCTTCCTTGAGCAGTTCTTC; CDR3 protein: CASRQLAGGFLEQFF
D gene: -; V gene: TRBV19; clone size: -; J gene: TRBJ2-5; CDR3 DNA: TGTGCCACCTCTCCCGGCGGGGACGAGACCCAGTACTTC; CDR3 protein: CATSPGGDETQYF
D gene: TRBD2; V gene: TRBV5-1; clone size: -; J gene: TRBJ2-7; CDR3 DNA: TGCGCCAGCAGCGAGCTAGCGGGGAGCTCCTACGAGCAGTACTTC; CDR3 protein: CASSELAGSSYEQYF
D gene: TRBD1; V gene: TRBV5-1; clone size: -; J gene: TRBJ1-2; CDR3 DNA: TGCGCCAGCAGCCGCACAGGGGGCGGCTATGGCTACACCTTC; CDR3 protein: CASSRTGGGYGYTF
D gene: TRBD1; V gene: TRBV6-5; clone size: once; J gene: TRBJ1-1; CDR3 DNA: TGTGCCAGCAGCCGGGACAGGGGGGTAGCTTTCTTT; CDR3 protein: CASSRDRGVAFF
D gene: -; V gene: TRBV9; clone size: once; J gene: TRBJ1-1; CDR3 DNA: TGTGCCAGCAGCGTAGTCTATGGGGGGGCTTTCTTT; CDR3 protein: CASSVVYGGAFF
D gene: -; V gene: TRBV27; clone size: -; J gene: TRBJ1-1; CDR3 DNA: TGTGCCAGCAGTTCCCAGAACACTGAAGCTTTCTTT; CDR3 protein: CASSSQNTEAFF
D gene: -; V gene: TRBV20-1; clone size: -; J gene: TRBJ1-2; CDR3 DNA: TGCAGTCCCGGGGGAGGGTATGGCTACACCTTC; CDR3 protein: CSPGGGYGYTF
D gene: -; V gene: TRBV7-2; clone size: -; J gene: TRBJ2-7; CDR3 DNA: TGTGCCAGCAGCTTAGGTAGAAACCCCTACGAGCAGTACTTC; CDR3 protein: CASSLGRNPYEQYF
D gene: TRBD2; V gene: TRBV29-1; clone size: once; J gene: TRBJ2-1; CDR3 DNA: TGCAGCGTTGACACTAGCGGGAGGGCTTACAATGAGCAGTTCTTC; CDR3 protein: CSVDTSGRAYNEQFF
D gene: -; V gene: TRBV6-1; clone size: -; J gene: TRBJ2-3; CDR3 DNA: TGTGCCAGCAGAGCCAGGGGGGCCACAGATACGCAGTATTTT; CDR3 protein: CASRARGATDTQYF
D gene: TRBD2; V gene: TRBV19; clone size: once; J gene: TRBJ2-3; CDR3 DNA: TGTGCCAGTAGTACCGGACTAGCGGGGGGTACAGATACGCAGTATTTT; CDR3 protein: CASSTGLAGGTDTQYF
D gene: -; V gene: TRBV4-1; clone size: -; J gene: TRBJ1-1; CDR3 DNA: TGCGCCAGCAGCCAAGGTCCAGGGGACACTGAAGCTTTCTTT; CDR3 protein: CASSQGPGDTEAFF
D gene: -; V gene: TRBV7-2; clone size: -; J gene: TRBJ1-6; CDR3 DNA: TGTGCCAGCAGCCGGCCCTGGGGCAGTTTGGATTCACCCCTCCACTTT; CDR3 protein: CASSRPWGSLDSPLHF
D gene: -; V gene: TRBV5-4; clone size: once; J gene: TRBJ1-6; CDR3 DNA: TGTGCCAGCAGCTTCTTTGTCCGGGGATCACCCCTCCACTTT; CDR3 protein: CASSFFVRGSPLHF
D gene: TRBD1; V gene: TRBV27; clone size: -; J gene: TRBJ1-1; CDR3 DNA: TGTGCCAGCAGTTTATCAGGACAGGGATCCACTGAAGCTTTCTTT; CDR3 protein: CASSLSGQGSTEAFF
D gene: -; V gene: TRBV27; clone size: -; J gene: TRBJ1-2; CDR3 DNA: TGTGCCAGCAGTCCTCAGGACAGCAACTATGGCTACACCTTC; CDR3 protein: CASSPQDSNYGYTF
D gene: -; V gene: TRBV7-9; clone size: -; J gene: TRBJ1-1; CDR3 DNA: TGTGCCAGCAGCTTAGGCAGGAGGACTGGCACTGAAGCTTTCTTT; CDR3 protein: CASSLGRRTGTEAFF
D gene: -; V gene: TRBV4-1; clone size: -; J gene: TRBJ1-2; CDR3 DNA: TGCGCCAGCAGCCACCCCCGAGGTGCCTCGGGGGATGGCTACACCTTC; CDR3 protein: CASSHPRGASGDGYTF
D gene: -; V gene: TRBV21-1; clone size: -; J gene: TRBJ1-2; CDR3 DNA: TGTGCCAGCAGCATCCTAGACAGGGTTCGTAGAGGCTACACCTTC; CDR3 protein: CASSILDRVRRGYTF
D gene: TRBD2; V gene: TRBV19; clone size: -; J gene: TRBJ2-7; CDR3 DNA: TGTGCCAGTAGTATGAGGACTAGCGGGATTTCCTACGAGCAGTACTTC; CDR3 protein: CASSMRTSGISYEQYF
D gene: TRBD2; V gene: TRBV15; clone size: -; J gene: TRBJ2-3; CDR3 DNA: TGTGCCACCAGCAGAGCTCGGACTAGCGGCCTCCATACGCAGTATTTT; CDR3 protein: CATSRARTSGLHTQYF
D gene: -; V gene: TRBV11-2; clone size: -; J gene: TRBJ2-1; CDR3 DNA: TGTGCCAGCAGCTTGTCCGGGACAAACTACAATGAGCAGTTCTTC; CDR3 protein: CASSLSGTNYNEQFF
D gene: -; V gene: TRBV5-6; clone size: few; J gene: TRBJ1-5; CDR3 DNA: TGTGCCAGCCGAAAGAGCTATAGCAATCAGCCCCAGCATTTT; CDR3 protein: CASRKSYSNQPQHF
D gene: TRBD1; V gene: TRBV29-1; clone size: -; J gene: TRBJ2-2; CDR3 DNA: TGCAGCGTTCGGGACAGGGCGAACACCGGGGAGCTGTTTTTT; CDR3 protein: CSVRDRANTGELFF
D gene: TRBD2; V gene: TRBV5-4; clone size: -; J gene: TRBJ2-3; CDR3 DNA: TGTGCCAGCAGCCCGACTAGCGTTAGCACAGATACGCAGTATTTT; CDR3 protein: CASSPTSVSTDTQYF
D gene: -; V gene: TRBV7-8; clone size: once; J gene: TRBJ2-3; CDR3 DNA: TGTGCCAGCAGCTTATATAGCGGACAGGCTGCAGATACGCAGTATTTT; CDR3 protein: CASSLYSGQAADTQYF
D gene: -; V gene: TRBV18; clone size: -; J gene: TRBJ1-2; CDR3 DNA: TGTGCCAGCTCACCTCGGGACACGGTAAACTATGGCTACACCTTC; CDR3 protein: CASSPRDTVNYGYTF
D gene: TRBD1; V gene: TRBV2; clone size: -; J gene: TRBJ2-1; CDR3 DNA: TGTGCCAGCAGGCACAGGGGTGCTTCCTACAATGAGCAGTTCTTC; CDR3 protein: CASRHRGASYNEQFF
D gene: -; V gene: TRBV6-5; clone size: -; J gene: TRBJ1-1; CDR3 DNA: TGTGCCAGCAGTTACTCGAGATGGGCAGGAGCTTTCTTT; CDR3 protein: CASSYSRWAGAFF
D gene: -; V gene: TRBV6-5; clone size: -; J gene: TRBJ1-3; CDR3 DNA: TGTGCCAGCAGTTACGCCGCGGACAGAAACACCATATATTTT; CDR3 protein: CASSYAADRNTIYF
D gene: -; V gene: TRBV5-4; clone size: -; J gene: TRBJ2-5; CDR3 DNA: TGTGCCAGCAGCTTGGTCGGTGGAGCGGAGACCCAGTACTTC; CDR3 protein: CASSLVGGAETQYF
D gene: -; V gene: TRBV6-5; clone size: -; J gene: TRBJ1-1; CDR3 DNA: TGTGCCAGCAGCACAGGGCAACCCACTGAAGCTTTCTTT; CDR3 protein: CASSTGQPTEAFF
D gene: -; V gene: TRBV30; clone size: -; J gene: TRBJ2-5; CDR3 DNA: TGTGCCTGTCCCAGCTTGGCCTCGGGGGAGCAGTACTTC; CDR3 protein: CACPSLASGEQYF
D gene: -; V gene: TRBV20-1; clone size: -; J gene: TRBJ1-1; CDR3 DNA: TGCAGTGCTCCGACAAACACTGAAGCTTTCTTT; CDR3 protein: CSAPTNTEAFF
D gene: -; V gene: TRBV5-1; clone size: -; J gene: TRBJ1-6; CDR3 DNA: TGCGCCAGCAGCCCCGGGACATCCAATTCACCCCTCCACTTT; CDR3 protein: CASSPGTSNSPLHF
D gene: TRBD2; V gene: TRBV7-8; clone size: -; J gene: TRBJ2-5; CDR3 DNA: TGTGCCAGCAGTTCCGGCGGGAGGGCGAAGACCCAGTACTTC; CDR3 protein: CASSSGGRAKTQYF
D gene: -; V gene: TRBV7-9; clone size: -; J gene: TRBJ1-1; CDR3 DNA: TGTGCCAGCAGCTTACCCCAGACGGGTTTAGCTTTCTTT; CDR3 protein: CASSLPQTGLAFF
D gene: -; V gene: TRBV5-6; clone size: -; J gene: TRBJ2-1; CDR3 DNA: TGTGCCAGCAGCTTTGGGGGCGCGGCGGACAATGAGCAGTTCTTC; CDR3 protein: CASSFGGAADNEQFF
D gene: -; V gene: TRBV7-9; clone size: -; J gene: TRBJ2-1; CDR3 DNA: TGTGCCAGCAGCTCCGGACAAGACCATAGGTATGAGCAGTTCTTC; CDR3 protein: CASSSGQDHRYEQFF
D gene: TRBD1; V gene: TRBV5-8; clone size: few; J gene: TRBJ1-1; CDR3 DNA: TGTGCCAGCAGCTTGGGTTCGGACAGGGCGTTCACTGAAGCTTTCTTT; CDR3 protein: CASSLGSDRAFTEAFF
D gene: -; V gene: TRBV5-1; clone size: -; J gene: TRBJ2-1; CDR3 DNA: TGCGCCAGCAGTGTCAGCGCTCCCTCCTACAATGAGCAGTTCTTC; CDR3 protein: CASSVSAPSYNEQFF
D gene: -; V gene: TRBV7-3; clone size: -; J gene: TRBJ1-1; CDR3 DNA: TGTGCCAGCAGCTTAGAGGGAAACACTGAAGCTTTCTTT; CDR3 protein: CASSLEGNTEAFF
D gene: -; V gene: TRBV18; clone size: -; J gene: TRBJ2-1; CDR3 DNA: TGTGCCAGCTCACCGTATAGCGCCTCGAGCTCCTACAATGAGCAGTTCTTC; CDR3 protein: CASSPYSASSSYNEQFF
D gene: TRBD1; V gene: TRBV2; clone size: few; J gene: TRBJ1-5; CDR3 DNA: TGTGCCAGCAATACGGGCGACAGGGGCTATCAGCCCCAGCATTTT; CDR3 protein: CASNTGDRGYQPQHF
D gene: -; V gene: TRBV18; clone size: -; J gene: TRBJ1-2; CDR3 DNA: TGTGCCAGCTCACCCAATGCCGACAGCAACTATGGCTACACCTTC; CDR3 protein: CASSPNADSNYGYTF